Listed here is a single TCR beta chain. Its matching antigen is unknown. The data are from a study of T cell responses to AZD1222 COVID-19 vaccine. Study-wide background: Pooling covered second doses at about 4 or about 12 weeks.

Generated by immunoSEQ multiplex PCR, the TCRdb table keeps only in-frame clones and is missing some. The sample consists of about 86,000 clones, 90% of them appearing once. Study results and caveats: Close to half of all spike-specific TCRs reportedly target regions of the variants that are unmutated. Scientists sampled the repertoires only once the peak T cell response had passed. Vaccine-associated CD4 TCRs ranged over spike, dominating at 160-218 and 743-854.

The material was peripheral blood, obtained on day 0 of AZD1222 vaccination. The TCR sequence derives from an adult in good health.

CDR3 in amino acids: CASKRTESNQPQHF. DNA of the CDR3: TGCGCCAGCAAAAGGACAGAAAGCAATCAGCCCCAGCATTTT. The chain carries TRBV10-2 and TRBJ1-5, with D perhaps matching TRBD1 (6 bases). V was shortened by 7 bases and J by 1 base, with 11 bases between the two germline ends. Germline assignment: CDR1 WSHSY and CDR2 SAAADI. The CDR3 sequence is 14 residues long.